This note documents a single T cell receptor (beta chain) sequence. The antigen it recognizes is unknown. Per-nucleotide qualities are absent, and no much larger clonotype sits a single base away. Taken with the paper, the label for treatment or condition translates to: in vitro stimulation with specific CMV peptide epitopes to enrich CMV-specific T cells. TCRdb names Illumina HiSeq 1500 as the instrument used. The public reads were quality trimmed at Q25 with fastp and then assembled into clones with MiXCR by TCRdb, keeping productive beta chains. Here each entry gathers all rows of one CDR3 protein and keeps the most common genes and DNA. Here the sample has fewer than 85,000 distinct CDR3 sequences; about 45% occur a single time. The top ten clonotypes cover approximately 95% of the sample. This sample is drawn from a study of T cell repertoires in cytomegalovirus infection (dated by TCRdb to about 2019). Turning to the overall study: Alongside well-studied HLA-B-restricted epitopes, the peptide stimulations were aimed at recently identified HLA-C-restricted CMV epitopes, whose presentation resists viral immunomodulation. Donor HLA type was relevant to the analysis, because carriage of CMV infection together with the matching HLA type was indicated by public TCR beta signatures. Study-wide conclusions, independent of this receptor: The ex vivo response was dominated by HLA-C-restricted CMV-specific TCR beta clonotypes, which also provided the single most frequent clonotype in two of eight donors. Cumulative frequency of public TCR beta family members discriminated carriers of CMV infection plus the relevant HLA type in this cohort and an independent approximately 350-donor cohort.

In the germline V gene, CDR1 corresponds to SGHAT and CDR2 to FQNNGV. The CDR3, from cysteine to phenylalanine, totals 15 residues. Kept here is only the CDR3 DNA, which spans 45 bases and is read in frame from base 1. Trimming leaves V shorter by 5 bases and J shorter by 3 bases, with the junction holding 6 bases beyond the gene matches. The TCR originated in a human donor in good health (CMV status not recorded). Some clones in this sample may be carry-over from other donors' samples. Sequencing was performed on CD8+ T cells from cultured PBMCs, taken from culture after CMV antigen stimulation. Recombination connected TRBV11-2 to TRBJ2-2, with 7 bases in between that match TRBD1. The CDR3 protein sequence reads: CASSVRQGDTGELFF. The DNA is as follows: TGTGCCAGCAGCGTCAGACAGGGAGACACCGGGGAGCTGTTTTTT. Supplemented by the reference TRBV11-2 and TRBJ2-2 proteins around the CDR3, the complete variable domain is EAGVAQSPRYKIIEKRQSVAFWCNPISGHATLYWYQQILGQGPKLLIQFQNNGVVDDSQLPKDRFSAERLKGVDSTLKIQPAKLEDSAVYLCASSVRQGDTGELFFGEGSRLTVL.